This T cell receptor (beta chain) is drawn from a study of blood T cell repertoires in COVID-19. Under the authors' procedure: Reference gene primer amplification gave estimated nucleated cell counts. Produced via immunoSEQ multiplex PCR; TCRdb's table is partial and in-frame only. Clone size and the V and J calls come from that table; the DNA yielded D and trimming. The repertoire holds 70,000 to 85,000 clones, with 75% to 95% as singletons. In germline, CDR1 is LNHDA, CDR2 SQIVND (reference sequence). V trimming: 3 bases; J trimming: 7 bases; junction bases outside the gene matches: 6. The CDR3 length is 15 residues.

The sequencing sample was made of peripheral blood. The chain uses TRBV19 and TRBJ1-4; 9 bases agree with TRBD1. The sequence was collected from a woman aged 60-75 years with active COVID-19. CDR3 in amino acids: CASSMTGQGGEKLFF. In nucleotides, the CDR3 is TGTGCCAGTAGTATGACGGGACAGGGCGGTGAAAAACTGTTTTTT.